Below, one T cell receptor beta chain is given with its context. Its antigen has not been determined. One base away there is no much larger clone; base qualities are not given. Using the deep immunoSEQ assay, multiplex PCR amplified TCR CDR3 regions from genomic DNA. Extracted genomic DNA from each cell subset was distributed evenly across all wells of several immunoSEQ 96-well plates, and each plate was treated as a replicate. For sorted subsets, roughly 190 ng of genomic DNA, equivalent to around 29,000 T cell genomes, went into each replicate PCR. The purified libraries were quantified using a Qubit 3.0 fluorometer, sized with a Bioanalyzer 2100, and then quantified again using the KAPA Library Quantification kit. A separate single-read 150-cycle Illumina NextSeq 550 flow cell was used to sequence each immunoSEQ 96-well plate. The source study handled its data this way. Because only junctional sequences without quality scores were contained in the immunoSEQ output, filtering matching that applied to full-length reads could not be performed. Sequences were annotated with PyIR, a Python wrapper for IgBLAST v1.9, using IMGT germline references to assign V/J genes and CDR3. Reads were removed for weak V/J assignments (E-value above 1e-6), missing CDR3, stop codons, out-of-frame junctions, or ambiguous translated residues. V3J clonotypes were defined as sequences sharing the same inferred V gene, J gene, and CDR3 amino acid sequence. Percentage overlap between repertoires was computed as shared unique clonotypes divided by the size of the smaller repertoire. RTK rarefaction, the Chao1 estimator, and Recon v2.1 estimates of unobserved clonotypes were used to assess repertoire richness. For all TCRbeta clonotypes obtained by the gDNA method from several donors, generation probabilities were computed with OLGA. TCRdb took over this immuneACCESS table, retaining in-frame rearrangements with V and J assigned. Such tables are incomplete; in checked studies, under half of the missing clones stem from an unresolved V gene, and the remainder is unexplained. The V and J calls and clone size were taken over from that table, and D and trimming were inferred from the DNA. Here the sample has 1,100,000 or so clones; about 80% occur a single time. Together, the top ten hold 0.52% of the sample.

The data were obtained in a study of shared clonotypes between healthy human individuals (TCRdb year 2020). Concerning the study at large: The cohort comprised a couple of women and a few men aged 18 to 49 years. For each donor, CD4 naive and CD4 memory were each run on three plates, CD8 naive on two plates, and CD8 memory on one plate. To estimate repertoire size and how much clonotype sharing occurs between individuals, the study deeply sequenced the blood TCR repertoires of five healthy adults. Libraries were prepared and TCR repertoires were sequenced by different laboratories using diverse techniques, in order to increase sequencing depth and limit assay-specific biases. Each donor's leukapheresis produced roughly between roughly 0.85 and 10 billion PBMCs. Broader findings and caveats from the paper: Rarefaction of sorted-subset datasets indicated incomplete sequencing despite the large sequencing depth. Estimated clonotype richness was generally larger for naive than for memory subsets. Compared with non-shared clonotypes, the clonotypes found in all four sorted-subset donors had higher generation probabilities. Pairwise subsampling led to the expectation that sequencing depth would affect the degree of clonotype sharing among donors. The small number of donors limited the genetic and exposure-history diversity represented. Sampling was restricted to blood, and TCR repertoires in tissues likely differ from the TCR repertoires found in blood. Around 5.4% of naive CD4, around 3.6% of naive CD8, 2.3% of memory CD4, and more than 0.35% of memory CD8 clonotypes were shared across a few donors.

The donors were healthy, HIV-negative adults who had no recently reported acute infections or vaccinations. Every donor was a Caucasian adult living in Nashville, Tennessee, USA. CD4+ T cells were enriched through magnetic negative selection, after which naive cells were positively selected on CD45RA and the remaining negative fraction served as the memory subset. Blood was obtained by leukapheresis, after which PBMCs were separated by Ficoll-Histopaque density gradient centrifugation and cryopreserved in liquid nitrogen vapor phase. Analytical flow cytometry was used to check the purity and quantity of each magnetically sorted T cell population. Each sorted fraction had its genomic DNA isolated and then quantified by UV absorbance on a Nanodrop 2000c. Taken from cysteine to phenylalanine, the CDR3 has 13 residues. CDR3 DNA only is kept here, 39 bases in frame from base 1. Per the germline V gene, SGHRS is the CDR1 and YFSETQ is the CDR2. The germline ends are 12 bases apart after V is trimmed by 4 bases and J by 7 bases.

This receptor chain uses TRBV5-1 and TRBJ2-1; the best D guess is TRBD2, with 6 bases matching. This TCR was sampled from a man younger than 35 in good health. Some clones in this sample may be carry-over from other donors' samples. The sample was memory CD4+ T cells from PBMCs. The cell subset or site label on this specimen signifies: CD45RA-negative fraction. The encoded CDR3 is CASSPDGLNEQFF. The nucleotide sequence reads TGCGCCAGCAGCCCGGACGGACTAAATGAGCAGTTCTTC.